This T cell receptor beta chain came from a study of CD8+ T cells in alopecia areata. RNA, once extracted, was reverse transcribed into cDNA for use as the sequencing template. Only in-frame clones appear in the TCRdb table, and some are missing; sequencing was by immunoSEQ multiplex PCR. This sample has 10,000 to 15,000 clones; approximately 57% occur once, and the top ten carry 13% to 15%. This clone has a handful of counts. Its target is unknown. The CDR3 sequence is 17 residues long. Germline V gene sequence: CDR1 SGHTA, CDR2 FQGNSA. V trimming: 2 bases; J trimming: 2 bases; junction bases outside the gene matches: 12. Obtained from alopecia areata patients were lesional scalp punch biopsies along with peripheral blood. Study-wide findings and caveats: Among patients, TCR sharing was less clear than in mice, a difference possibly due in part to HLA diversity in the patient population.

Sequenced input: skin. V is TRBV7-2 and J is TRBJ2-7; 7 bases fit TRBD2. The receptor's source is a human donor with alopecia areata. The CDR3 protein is CASSLKAGEVTAYEQYF. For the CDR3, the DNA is TGTGCCAGCAGCTTAAAGGCGGGAGAGGTGACCGCCTACGAGCAGTACTTC.